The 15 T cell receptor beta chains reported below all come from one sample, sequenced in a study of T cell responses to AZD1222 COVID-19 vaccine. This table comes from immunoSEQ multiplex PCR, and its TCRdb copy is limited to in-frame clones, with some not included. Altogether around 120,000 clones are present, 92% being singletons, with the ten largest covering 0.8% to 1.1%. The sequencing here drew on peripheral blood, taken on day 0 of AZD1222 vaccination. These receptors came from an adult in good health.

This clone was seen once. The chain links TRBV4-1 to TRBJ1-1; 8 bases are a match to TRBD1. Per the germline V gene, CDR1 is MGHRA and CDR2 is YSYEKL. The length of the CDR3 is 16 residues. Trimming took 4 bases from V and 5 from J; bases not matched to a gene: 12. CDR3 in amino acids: CASSRIPGGVWTEAFF. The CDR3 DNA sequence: TGCGCCAGCAGCCGGATTCCAGGGGGCGTATGGACTGAAGCTTTCTTT.

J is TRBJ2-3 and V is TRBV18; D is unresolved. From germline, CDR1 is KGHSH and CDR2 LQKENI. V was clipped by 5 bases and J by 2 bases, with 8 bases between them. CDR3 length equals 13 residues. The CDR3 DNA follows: TGTGCCAGCTCAGGCCCCAACACAGATACGCAGTATTTT. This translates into CASSGPNTDTQYF.

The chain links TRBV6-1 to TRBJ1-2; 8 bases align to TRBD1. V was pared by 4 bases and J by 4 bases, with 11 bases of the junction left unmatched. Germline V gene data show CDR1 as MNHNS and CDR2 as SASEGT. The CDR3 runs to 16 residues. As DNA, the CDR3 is TGTGCCAGCAGTGTCGACGGACAGGGCCCCCTCTATGGCTACACCTTC. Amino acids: CASSVDGQGPLYGYTF.

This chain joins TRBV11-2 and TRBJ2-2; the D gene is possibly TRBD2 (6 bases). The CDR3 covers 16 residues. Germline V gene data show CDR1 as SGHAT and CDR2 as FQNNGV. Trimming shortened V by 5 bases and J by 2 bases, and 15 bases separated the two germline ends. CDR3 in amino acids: CASSLPDYINTGELFF. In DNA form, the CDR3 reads TGTGCCAGCAGCCTTCCGGACTACATTAACACCGGGGAGCTGTTTTTT.

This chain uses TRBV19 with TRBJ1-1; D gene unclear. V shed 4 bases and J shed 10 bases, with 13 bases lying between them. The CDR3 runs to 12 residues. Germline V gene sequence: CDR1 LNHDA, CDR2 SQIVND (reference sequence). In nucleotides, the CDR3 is TGTGCCAGTAGTACGAGGGTCTTTGGAGCTTTCTTT. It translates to CASSTRVFGAFF.

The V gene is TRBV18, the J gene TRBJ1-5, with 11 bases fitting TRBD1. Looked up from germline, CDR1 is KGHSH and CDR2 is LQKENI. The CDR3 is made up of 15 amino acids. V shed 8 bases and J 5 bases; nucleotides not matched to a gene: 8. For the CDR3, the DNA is TGTGCCAGCACAAGCAGGACAGGGGGCGATCAGCCCCAGCATTTT. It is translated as CASTSRTGGDQPQHF.

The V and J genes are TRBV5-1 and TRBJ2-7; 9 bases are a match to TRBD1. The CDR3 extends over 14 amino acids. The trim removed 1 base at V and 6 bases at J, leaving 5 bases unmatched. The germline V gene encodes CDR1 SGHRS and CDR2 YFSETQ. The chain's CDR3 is CASSLTGQGSEQYF. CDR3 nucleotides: TGCGCCAGCAGCTTGACAGGACAGGGGAGCGAGCAGTACTTC.

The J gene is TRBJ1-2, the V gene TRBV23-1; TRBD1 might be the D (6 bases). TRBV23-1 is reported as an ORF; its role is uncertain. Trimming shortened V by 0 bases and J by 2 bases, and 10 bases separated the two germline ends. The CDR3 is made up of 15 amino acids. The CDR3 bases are TGCGCCAGCAGTCAATCACAGGGACGGAACTATGGCTACACCTTC. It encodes CASSQSQGRNYGYTF.

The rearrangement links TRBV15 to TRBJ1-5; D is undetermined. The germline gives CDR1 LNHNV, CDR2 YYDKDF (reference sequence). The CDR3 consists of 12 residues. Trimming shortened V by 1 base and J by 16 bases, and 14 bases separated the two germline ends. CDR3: CATSRVAEPLHF. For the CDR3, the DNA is TGTGCCACCAGCAGAGTCGCGGAACCTTTACATTTT. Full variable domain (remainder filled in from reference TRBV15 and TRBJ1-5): DAMVIQNPRYQVTQFGKPVTLSCSQTLNHNVMYWYQQKSSQAPKLLFHYYDKDFNNEADTPDNFQSRRPNTSFCFLDIRSPGLGDTAMYLCATSRVAEPLHFGDGTRLSIL.

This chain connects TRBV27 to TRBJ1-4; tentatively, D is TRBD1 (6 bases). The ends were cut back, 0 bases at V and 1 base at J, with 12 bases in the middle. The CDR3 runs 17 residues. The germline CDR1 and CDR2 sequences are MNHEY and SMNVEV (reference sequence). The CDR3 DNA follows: TGTGCCAGCAGTTTATCAGCCAGGGGTCTAACTAATGAAAAACTGTTTTTT. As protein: CASSLSARGLTNEKLFF.

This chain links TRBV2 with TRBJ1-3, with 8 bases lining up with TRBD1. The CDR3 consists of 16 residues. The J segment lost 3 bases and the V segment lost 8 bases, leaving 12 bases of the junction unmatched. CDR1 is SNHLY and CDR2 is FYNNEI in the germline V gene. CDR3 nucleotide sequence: TGTGCCAGCGGAGTTGGACAGGGCCGCAGTGGAAACACCATATATTTT. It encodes CASGVGQGRSGNTIYF.

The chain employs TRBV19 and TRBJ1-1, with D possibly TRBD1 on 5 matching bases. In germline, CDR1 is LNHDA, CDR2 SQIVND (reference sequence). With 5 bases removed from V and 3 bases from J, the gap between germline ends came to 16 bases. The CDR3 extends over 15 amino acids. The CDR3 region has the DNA TGTGCCAGTAGTCCTCTTGGGGGAGCAGACACTGAAGCTTTCTTT. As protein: CASSPLGGADTEAFF.

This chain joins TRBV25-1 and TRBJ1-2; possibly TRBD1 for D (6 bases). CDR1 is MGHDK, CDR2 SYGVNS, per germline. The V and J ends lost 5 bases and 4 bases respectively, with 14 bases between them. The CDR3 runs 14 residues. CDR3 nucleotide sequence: TGTGCCAGCAGTCACAGGGAAATTCTCTATGGCTACACCTTC. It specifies CASSHREILYGYTF.

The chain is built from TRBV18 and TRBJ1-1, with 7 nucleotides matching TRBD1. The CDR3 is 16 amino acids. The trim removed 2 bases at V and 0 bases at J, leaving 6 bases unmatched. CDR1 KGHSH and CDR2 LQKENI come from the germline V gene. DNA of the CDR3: TGTGCCAGCTCACCAAATCAGGGGGAAATGAACACTGAAGCTTTCTTT. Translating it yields CASSPNQGEMNTEAFF.

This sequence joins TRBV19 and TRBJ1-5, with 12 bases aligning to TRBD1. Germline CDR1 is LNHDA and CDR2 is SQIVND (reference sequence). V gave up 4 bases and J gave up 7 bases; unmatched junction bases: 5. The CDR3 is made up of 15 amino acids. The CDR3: CASSTGTGGGQPQHF. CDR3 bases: TGTGCCAGTAGTACCGGGACAGGGGGCGGACAGCCCCAGCATTTT.